This is a list of T cell receptor beta chains from one sample in a study of early stage breast cancer tumors. Clones were sequenced by immunoSEQ multiplex PCR, and TCRdb holds only the in-frame ones, with some missing. The sample consists of some 30,000 clones, almost 85% of them appearing once. Sequencing was performed on blood. Receptors were obtained from a person aged 45-60 years with breast cancer. The CDR3 runs from the conserved cysteine through the conserved F or W. The D gene is left open where the match is weak. Not every row has a clone size; where given, it reads once, few, many or a size class.

V	D	J	size	CDR3	DNA
TRBV5-4	-	TRBJ2-1	once	CASSFVNGGEQFF	TGTGCCAGCAGTTTCGTAAACGGGGGAGAGCAGTTCTTC
TRBV25-1	TRBD2	TRBJ2-3	-	CASSETGLGADTQYF	TGTGCCAGCAGTGAAACGGGACTAGGGGCAGATACGCAGTATTTT
TRBV6-4	-	TRBJ2-2	-	CASSDSHASPTSGSPGSCFF	-
TRBV19	-	TRBJ1-2	-	CASSHLDRPTNYGYTF	TGTGCCAGTAGTCACTTGGACAGACCAACTAACTATGGCTACACCTTC
TRBV5-1	-	TRBJ1-3	-	CASSLAGGSGNTIYF	TGCGCCAGCAGCTTGGCGGGGGGCTCTGGAAACACCATATATTTT
TRBV28	TRBD2	TRBJ2-1	-	CASSIRTSAYNEQFF	TGTGCCAGCAGTATAAGGACTAGCGCCTACAATGAGCAGTTCTTC
TRBV6-5	-	TRBJ2-2	-	CASSYSMRGTGELFF	TGTGCCAGCAGTTACTCGATGCGAGGGACCGGGGAGCTGTTTTTT
TRBV11-2	-	TRBJ2-2	-	CASSTRRGQNTGELFF	TGTGCCAGCAGCACCCGACGGGGACAAAACACCGGGGAGCTGTTTTTT
TRBV27	-	TRBJ2-2	-	CASSLFISSGVTGELFF	TGTGCCAGCAGTTTATTTATCTCGTCAGGGGTCACCGGGGAGCTGTTTTTT
TRBV5-1	-	TRBJ1-5	-	CASSLGAENQPQHF	TGCGCCAGCAGCTTGGGGGCAGAGAATCAGCCCCAGCATTTT
TRBV5-1	-	TRBJ1-4	-	CASSVQGTTNEKLFF	TGCGCCAGCAGCGTTCAGGGAACAACTAATGAAAAACTGTTTTTT
TRBV11-1	-	TRBJ2-5	-	CASSTPGIQETQYF	TGTGCCAGCAGCACTCCCGGGATCCAAGAGACCCAGTACTTC
TRBV10-3	TRBD2	TRBJ2-3	-	CAIKPAGDTDTQYF	TGTGCCATCAAACCAGCGGGGGACACAGATACGCAGTATTTT
TRBV4-3	-	TRBJ2-7	-	CASSQDPTFRGEQYF	TGCGCCAGCAGCCAAGATCCCACTTTTCGGGGCGAGCAGTACTTC
TRBV11-3	-	TRBJ2-2	-	CASSLVGAAGELFF	TGTGCCAGCAGCTTAGTCGGGGCTGCCGGGGAGCTGTTTTTT
TRBV7-9	TRBD1	TRBJ1-2	-	CASSSPRGQNYGYTF	TGTGCCAGCAGCTCGCCCAGGGGGCAGAACTATGGCTACACCTTC
TRBV18	-	TRBJ2-5	-	CASSPPGAQETQYF	TGTGCCAGCTCACCTCCGGGAGCCCAAGAGACCCAGTACTTC
TRBV15	-	TRBJ2-7	once	CATSRDASNYEQYF	TGTGCCACCAGCAGAGATGCCTCAAACTACGAGCAGTACTTC
TRBV7-2	-	TRBJ1-3	-	CASSRFAGNTIYF	TGTGCCAGCAGCCGATTTGCCGGAAACACCATATATTTT
TRBV5-4	TRBD2	TRBJ2-2	-	CASSWGLAGNTGELFF	TGTGCCAGCAGCTGGGGACTAGCGGGGAACACCGGGGAGCTGTTTTTT
TRBV19	-	TRBJ2-5	-	CASSPRLGQETQYF	TGTGCCAGTAGTCCCCGTTTGGGCCAAGAGACCCAGTACTTC
TRBV28	-	TRBJ1-2	few	CASSFWTANYGYTF	TGTGCCAGCAGTTTTTGGACAGCTAACTATGGCTACACCTTC
TRBV14	TRBD1	TRBJ1-2	-	CASSPRDRAVTGGYTF	TGTGCCAGCAGCCCGCGGGACAGGGCGGTAACGGGGGGCTACACCTTC
TRBV11-2	-	TRBJ1-2	-	CASSLGQALYESYTF	TGTGCCAGCAGCTTAGGGCAAGCCTTGTATGAGAGCTACACCTTC
TRBV4-1	-	TRBJ2-2	few	CASSQVTGELFF	TGCGCCAGCAGCCAAGTAACCGGGGAGCTGTTTTTT
TRBV18	-	TRBJ2-7	-	CASSPRSGAASYEQYF	TGTGCCAGCTCACCACGGTCAGGGGCCGCCAGCTACGAGCAGTACTTC
TRBV7-6	-	TRBJ1-1	-	CASSRGTGKAFF	TGTGCCAGCAGCCGTGGGACGGGAAAAGCTTTCTTT
TRBV10-1	TRBD1	TRBJ2-7	-	CASSDPGTGHYEQYF	TGCGCCAGCAGTGACCCTGGGACAGGGCACTACGAGCAGTACTTC
TRBV6-4	-	TRBJ1-1	-	CASSELFREAFF	TGTGCCAGCAGTGAATTATTCAGGGAAGCTTTCTTT